This is a list of T cell receptor beta chains from one sample in a study of cytomegalovirus exposure and HLA in healthy donors. Using immunoSEQ multiplex PCR, the repertoire was profiled, and TCRdb retains in-frame clones only, with some absent. In all, the sample yields about 78,000 clones. The sequencing input was PBMCs. These receptors were taken from a female donor in good health and CMV-seropositive. Both conserved end residues are trimmed from each CDR3. Each record gives: CDR3 length, V gene, J gene, CDR3 protein.

>11|TRBV30|TRBJ1-1
AWSGRVDTEAF
>11|TRBV6-1|TRBJ2-2
ASSGGHTGELF
>13|TRBV7-9|TRBJ1-3
ASSPRTRVGNTIY
>16|TRBV7-6|TRBJ2-1
ASSPRSEGAKGNNEQF
>14|TRBV7-2|TRBJ2-5
ASSNRLAGGPGTQY
>14|TRBV19|TRBJ2-7
ASSIPLWTGGYEQY
>15|TRBV7-6|TRBJ2-2
ASSVLGTGILTGELF
>11|TRBV18|TRBJ1-2
ASSPWTGFGYT
>12|TRBV28|TRBJ1-3
ASRGQGSGNTIY
>12|TRBV30|TRBJ2-3
AWSVTGGADTQY
>13|TRBV7-2|TRBJ2-1
ASSYSSGSLSEQF
>11|TRBV29-1|TRBJ2-3
SVDRRIRDTQY
>12|TRBV14|TRBJ2-1
ASSQKRGDGEQF
>15|TRBV5-8|TRBJ2-5
ASSLTVGTGFVETQY
>13|TRBV6-5|TRBJ2-1
ASRAGGESYNEQF
>15|TRBV2|TRBJ2-5
ASSEARLAAAFETQY
>13|TRBV6-5|TRBJ1-5
ASSYSTGINQPQH
>13|TRBV4-2|TRBJ2-2
ASSHSSGNTGELF
>11|TRBV7-6|TRBJ2-1
ASSFSGYNEQF
>11|TRBV7-9|TRBJ1-2
ASSLQANYGYT
>12|TRBV6-4|TRBJ2-1
ASSRGQPGDEQF
>11|TRBV30|TRBJ2-3
AWTGGRGYTQY
>11|TRBV14|TRBJ1-1
ASSLGDGTEAF
>12|TRBV4-3|TRBJ2-7
ASSQDRGKSEQY
>11|TRBV2|TRBJ2-5
ASSGQLQETQY
>11|TRBV5-6|TRBJ2-5
ASTKGAGETQY
>11|TRBV7-6|TRBJ1-1
ASSLGQRAEAF
>10|TRBV29-1|TRBJ2-2
SVARTNGELF
>15|TRBV19|TRBJ2-1
ASSTGVAGGKYNEQF
>12|TRBV28|TRBJ1-2
ASSLRDRVGGYT
>13|TRBV7-8|TRBJ2-5
ASSWTSGSLQTQY
>11|TRBV19|TRBJ1-1
ASNDYPRTEAF
>10|TRBV2|TRBJ2-3
ASTYSTDTQY
>13|TRBV30|TRBJ1-5
AWSPTGNSNQPQH
>9|TRBV5-5|TRBJ2-5
ASSLAETQY
>13|TRBV7-7|TRBJ2-3
ASSLDGGQGDTQY
>10|TRBV23-1|TRBJ1-3
ASSGGGNTIY
>12|TRBV10-2|TRBJ1-1
ASSAWLSGTEAF
>14|TRBV7-9|TRBJ2-2
ASSHRDRGNTGELF
>17|TRBV4-1|TRBJ2-1
ASSPHSGSSWSSYNEQF
>15|TRBV5-1|TRBJ2-7
ASSLGIGTSGSYEQY
>14|TRBV5-1|.
ASSLAARDSTYEQY
>14|TRBV5-8|TRBJ2-5
ASSLGLAGRQETQY
>10|TRBV2|TRBJ1-2
ASIRTGGGYT
>14|TRBV19|TRBJ1-5
ASSILVGQGNQPQH
>12|TRBV19|TRBJ2-2
ASRRGQNTGELF